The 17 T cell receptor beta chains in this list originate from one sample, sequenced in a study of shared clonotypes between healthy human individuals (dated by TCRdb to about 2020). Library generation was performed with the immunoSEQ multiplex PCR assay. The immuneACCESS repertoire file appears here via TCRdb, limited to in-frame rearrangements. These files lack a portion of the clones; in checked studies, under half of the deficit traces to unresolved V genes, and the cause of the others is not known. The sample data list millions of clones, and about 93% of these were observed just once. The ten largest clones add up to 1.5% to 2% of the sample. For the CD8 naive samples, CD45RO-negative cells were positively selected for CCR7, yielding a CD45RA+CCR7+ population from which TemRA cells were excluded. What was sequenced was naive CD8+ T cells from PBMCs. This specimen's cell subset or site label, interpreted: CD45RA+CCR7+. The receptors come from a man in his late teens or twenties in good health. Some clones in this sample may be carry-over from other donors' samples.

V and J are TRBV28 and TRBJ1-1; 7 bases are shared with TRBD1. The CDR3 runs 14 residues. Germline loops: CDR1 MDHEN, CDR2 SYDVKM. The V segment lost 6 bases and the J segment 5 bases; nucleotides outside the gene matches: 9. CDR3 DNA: TGTGCCAGCAGCTACAGGGGTCTCCTAACTGAAGCTTTCTTT. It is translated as CASSYRGLLTEAFF.

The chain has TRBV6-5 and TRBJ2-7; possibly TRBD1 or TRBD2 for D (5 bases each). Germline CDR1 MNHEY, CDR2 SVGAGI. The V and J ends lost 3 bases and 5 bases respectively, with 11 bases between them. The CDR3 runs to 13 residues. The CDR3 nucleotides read TGTGCCAGCAGTTATAACAGAGGGGACGAGCAGTACTTC. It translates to CASSYNRGDEQYF.

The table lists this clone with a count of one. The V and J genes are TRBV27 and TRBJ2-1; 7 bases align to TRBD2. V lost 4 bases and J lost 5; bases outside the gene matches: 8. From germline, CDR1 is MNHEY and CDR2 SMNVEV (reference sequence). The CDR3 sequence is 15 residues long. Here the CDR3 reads CASSSLLAPNNEQFF. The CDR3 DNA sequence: TGTGCCAGCAGTTCTTTACTAGCGCCGAACAATGAGCAGTTCTTC.

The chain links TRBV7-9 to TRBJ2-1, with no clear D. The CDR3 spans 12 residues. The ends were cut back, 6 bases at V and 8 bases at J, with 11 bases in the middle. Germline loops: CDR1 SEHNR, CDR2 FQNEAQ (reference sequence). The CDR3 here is CASSLLVHEQFF. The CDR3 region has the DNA TGTGCCAGCAGTTTGTTGGTCCATGAGCAGTTCTTC.

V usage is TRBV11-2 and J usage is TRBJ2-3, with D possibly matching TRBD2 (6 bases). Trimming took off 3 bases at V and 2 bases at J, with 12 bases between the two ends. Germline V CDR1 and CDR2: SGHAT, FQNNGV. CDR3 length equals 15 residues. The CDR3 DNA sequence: TGTGCCAGCAGCTTTGGACTACAGGACACAGATACGCAGTATTTT. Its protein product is CASSFGLQDTDTQYF.

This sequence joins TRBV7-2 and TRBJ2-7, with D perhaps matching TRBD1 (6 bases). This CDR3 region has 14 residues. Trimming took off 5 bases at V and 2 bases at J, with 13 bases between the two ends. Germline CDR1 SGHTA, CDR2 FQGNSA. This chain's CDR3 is CASSPRTVAYEQYF. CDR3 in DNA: TGTGCCAGCAGCCCGCGGACAGTAGCCTACGAGCAGTACTTC.

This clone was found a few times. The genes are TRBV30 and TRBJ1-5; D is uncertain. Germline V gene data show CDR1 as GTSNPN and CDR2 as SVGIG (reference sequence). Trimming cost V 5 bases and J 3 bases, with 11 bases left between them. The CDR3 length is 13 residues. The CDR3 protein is CAWGRANNQPQHF. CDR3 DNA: TGTGCCTGGGGAAGGGCCAACAATCAGCCCCAGCATTTT.

CDR3 protein: CASSLGRGQAYEQYF. In DNA, the CDR3 is TGTGCCAGCAGTTTAGGTCGAGGACAAGCCTACGAGCAGTACTTC. The chain joins TRBV27 to TRBJ2-7; possibly TRBD1 for D (5 bases). This CDR3 is 15 amino acids long. The V end lost 2 bases, the J end lost 2 bases, and 13 bases lay between the germline ends. CDR1 MNHEY and CDR2 SMNVEV come from the germline V gene (reference sequence).

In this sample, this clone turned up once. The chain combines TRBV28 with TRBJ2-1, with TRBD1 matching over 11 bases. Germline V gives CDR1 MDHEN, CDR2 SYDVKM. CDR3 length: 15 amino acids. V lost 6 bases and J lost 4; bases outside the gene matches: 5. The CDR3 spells CASRDGQGAYNEQFF. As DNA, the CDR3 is TGTGCCAGCAGGGATGGACAGGGGGCGTACAATGAGCAGTTCTTC.

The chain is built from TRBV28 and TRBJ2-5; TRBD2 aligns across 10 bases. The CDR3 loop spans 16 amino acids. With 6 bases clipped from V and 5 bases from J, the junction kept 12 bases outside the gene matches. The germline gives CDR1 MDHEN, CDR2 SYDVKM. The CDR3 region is CASSWGLAPPRETQYF. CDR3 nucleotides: TGTGCCAGCAGCTGGGGACTAGCGCCACCCAGGGAGACCCAGTACTTC.

CDR3 region: CASSPNGAMNTEAFF. The CDR3, as DNA: TGTGCCAGCAGCCCTAATGGGGCCATGAACACTGAAGCTTTCTTT. This chain links TRBV9 with TRBJ1-1; a possible D gene is TRBD1 (5 bases). Trimming removed 4 bases from V and 0 bases from J, with 13 bases in between. The CDR3 sequence is 15 residues long. Germline V gene data show CDR1 as SGDLS and CDR2 as YYNGEE.

CDR3 amino acids: CASRGVLEQYF. The DNA of the CDR3 is TGTGCCAGTAGGGGAGTCCTCGAGCAGTACTTC. The chain recombines TRBV2 with TRBJ2-7; either TRBD1 or TRBD2 may supply D (5 bases each). V dropped 9 bases and J dropped 6 bases, with 12 bases sitting between them. The V gene's germline CDR1 is SNHLY and CDR2 FYNNEI. The CDR3 is 11 residues long.

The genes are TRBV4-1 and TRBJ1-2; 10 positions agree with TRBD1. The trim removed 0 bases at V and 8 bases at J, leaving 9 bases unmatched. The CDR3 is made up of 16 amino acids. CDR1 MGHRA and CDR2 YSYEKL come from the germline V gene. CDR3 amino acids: CASSQDPGQGLTGYTF. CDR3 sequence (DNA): TGCGCCAGCAGCCAAGATCCGGGACAGGGGCTAACGGGCTACACCTTC.

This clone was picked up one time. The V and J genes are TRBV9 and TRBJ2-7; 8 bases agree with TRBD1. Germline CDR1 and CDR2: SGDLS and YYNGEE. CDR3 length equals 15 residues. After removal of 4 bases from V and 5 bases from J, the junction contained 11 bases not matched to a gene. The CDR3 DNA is TGTGCCAGCAGCCCAAGCCCAGGGGGCCTGAACGAGCAGTACTTC. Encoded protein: CASSPSPGGLNEQYF.

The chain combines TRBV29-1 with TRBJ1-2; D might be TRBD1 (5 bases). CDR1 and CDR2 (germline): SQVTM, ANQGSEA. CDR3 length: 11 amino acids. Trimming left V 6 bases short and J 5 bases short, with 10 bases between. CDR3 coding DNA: TGCAGCGTGGGGGGGAGATATGGCTACACCTTC. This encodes CSVGGRYGYTF.

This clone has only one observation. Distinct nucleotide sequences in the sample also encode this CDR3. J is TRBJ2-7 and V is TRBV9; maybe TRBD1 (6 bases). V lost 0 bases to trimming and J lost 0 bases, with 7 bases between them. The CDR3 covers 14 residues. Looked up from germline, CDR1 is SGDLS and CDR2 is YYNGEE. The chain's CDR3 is CASSVGTDSYEQYF. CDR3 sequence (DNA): TGTGCCAGCAGCGTAGGGACAGACTCCTACGAGCAGTACTTC.

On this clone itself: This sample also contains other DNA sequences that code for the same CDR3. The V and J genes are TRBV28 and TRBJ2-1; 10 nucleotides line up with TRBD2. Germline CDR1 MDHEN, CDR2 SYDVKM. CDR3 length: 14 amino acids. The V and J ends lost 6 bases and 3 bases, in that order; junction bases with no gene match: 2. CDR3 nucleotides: TGTGCCAGCAGCCTAGCGGGAGTCTACAATGAGCAGTTCTTC. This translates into CASSLAGVYNEQFF.